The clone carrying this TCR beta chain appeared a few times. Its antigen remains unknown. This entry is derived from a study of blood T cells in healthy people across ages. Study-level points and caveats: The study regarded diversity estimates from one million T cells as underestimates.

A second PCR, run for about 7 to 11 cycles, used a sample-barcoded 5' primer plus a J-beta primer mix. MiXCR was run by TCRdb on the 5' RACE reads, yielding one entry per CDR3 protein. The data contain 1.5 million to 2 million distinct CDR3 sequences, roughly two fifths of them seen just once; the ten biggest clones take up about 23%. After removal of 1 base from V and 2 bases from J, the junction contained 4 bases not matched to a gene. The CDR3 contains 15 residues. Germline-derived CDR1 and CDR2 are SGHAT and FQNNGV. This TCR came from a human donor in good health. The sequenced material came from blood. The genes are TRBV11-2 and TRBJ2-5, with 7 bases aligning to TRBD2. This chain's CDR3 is CASSLVPSGQETQYF. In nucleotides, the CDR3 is TGTGCCAGCAGCTTAGTTCCTAGCGGACAAGAGACCCAGTACTTC.